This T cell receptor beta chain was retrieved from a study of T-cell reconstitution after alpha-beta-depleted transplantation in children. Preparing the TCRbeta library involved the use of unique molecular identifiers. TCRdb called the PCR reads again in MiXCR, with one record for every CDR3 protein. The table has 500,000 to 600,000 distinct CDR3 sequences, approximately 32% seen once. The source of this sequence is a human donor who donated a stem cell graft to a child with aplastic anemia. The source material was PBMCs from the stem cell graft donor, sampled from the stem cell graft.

For the CDR3, the DNA is TGCAGTGCTAGAGATACGGGACTCTCCTACGAGCAGTACTTC. Residues: CSARDTGLSYEQYF. V is TRBV20-1 and J is TRBJ2-7, with D perhaps TRBD2 (6 bases). V shed 0 bases and J shed 0 bases, with 9 bases lying between them. CDR3 size: 14 residues. From germline, CDR1 is DFQATT and CDR2 SNEGSKA (reference sequence).